This TCR beta chain comes out of a study of CD8 T cells in Susac syndrome. Reverse transcription of 0.5 to 1 ug RNA was performed with random hexamers. The CDR3 of TCR beta was amplified by immunoSEQ multiplex PCR across 54 Vbeta and 13 Jbeta. TCRdb processed the immunoSEQ multiplex PCR reads anew with MiXCR; each CDR3 protein has one entry. This sample has more than 150,000 distinct CDR3 sequences; approximately 94% occur once, and the top ten carry roughly 0.21%. This clonotype has only one observation. The CDR3 is 15 amino acids. The ends lost 3 bases at V and 0 bases at J; junction bases unmatched: 7. Germline CDR1 is DFQATT and CDR2 is SNEGSKA (reference sequence). TCR beta sequencing covered blood CD8+ and CD4+ T cells. The multiple sclerosis controls comprised treatment-naive patients whose relapsing-remitting disease was stable or active. Both CD4+ and CD8+ T cells were negatively isolated, and TEMRA cells underwent FACS enrichment.

The sample was CD8+ T cells from PBMCs. The receptor's source is a human donor with multiple sclerosis. V usage is TRBV20-1 and J usage is TRBJ1-1, with 7 bases matching TRBD1. The CDR3 protein is CSARTGIFVNTEAFF. The CDR3 DNA reads as TGCAGTGCTAGGACAGGGATATTTGTGAACACTGAAGCTTTCTTT.